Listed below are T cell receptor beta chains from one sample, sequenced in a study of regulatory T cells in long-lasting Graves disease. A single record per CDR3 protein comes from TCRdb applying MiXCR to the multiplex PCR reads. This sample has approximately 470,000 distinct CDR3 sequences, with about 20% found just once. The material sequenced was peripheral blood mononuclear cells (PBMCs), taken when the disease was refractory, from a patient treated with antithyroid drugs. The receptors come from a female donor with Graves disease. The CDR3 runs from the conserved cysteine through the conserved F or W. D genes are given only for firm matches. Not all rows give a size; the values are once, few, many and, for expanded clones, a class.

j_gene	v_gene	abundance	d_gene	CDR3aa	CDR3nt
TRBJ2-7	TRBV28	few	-	CASSFSGVGEQYF	TGTGCCAGCAGTTTCTCGGGAGTCGGCGAGCAGTACTTC
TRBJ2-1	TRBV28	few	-	CASSLIRVDEHNEQFF	TGTGCCAGCAGTTTAATCCGGGTGGACGAACACAATGAGCAGTTCTTC
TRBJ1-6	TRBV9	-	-	CASSPESGSYNSPLHF	TGTGCCAGCAGCCCGGAATCGGGATCCTATAATTCACCCCTCCACTTT
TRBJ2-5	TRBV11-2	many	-	CASSLVLGRKETQYF	TGTGCCAGCAGCTTAGTACTGGGCAGGAAAGAGACCCAGTACTTC
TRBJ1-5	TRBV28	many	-	CAGSPSPNQPQHF	TGTGCCGGATCTCCCAGTCCCAATCAGCCCCAGCATTTT
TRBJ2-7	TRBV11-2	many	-	CASSRVVDLSSYEQYF	TGTGCCAGCAGCCGAGTGGTGGACCTGAGCTCCTACGAGCAGTACTTC
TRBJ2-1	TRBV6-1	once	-	CASSEVSRRFF	TGTGCCAGCAGTGAAGTTAGTCGGCGGTTCTTC
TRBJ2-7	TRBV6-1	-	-	CASSQPRTQSYEQYF	TGTGCCAGCAGCCAACCCCGGACGCAATCCTACGAGCAGTACTTC
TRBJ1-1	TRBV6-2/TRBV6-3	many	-	CASSSRRPPEAFF	TGTGCCAGCAGTAGCCGTAGGCCCCCTGAAGCTTTCTTT
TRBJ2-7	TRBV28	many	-	CASSPRDNSYEQYF	TGTGCCAGCAGCCCCCGGGACAACTCCTACGAGCAGTACTTC
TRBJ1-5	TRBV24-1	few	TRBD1	CATSDLRNDREEASNQPQHF	TGTGCCACCAGTGATTTGCGTAACGACAGGGAAGAGGCTAGCAATCAGCCCCAGCATTTT
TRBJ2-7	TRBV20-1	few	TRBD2	CSARIAGVGGEQYF	TGCAGTGCTAGAATAGCGGGAGTCGGTGGCGAGCAGTACTTC
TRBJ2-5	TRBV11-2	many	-	CASSFFIPLAFQETQYF	TGTGCCAGCAGCTTTTTTATTCCATTAGCCTTTCAAGAGACCCAGTACTTC
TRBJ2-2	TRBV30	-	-	CAWSVLDDTGELFF	TGTGCCTGGAGTGTACTAGACGACACCGGGGAGCTGTTTTTT
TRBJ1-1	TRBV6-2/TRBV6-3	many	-	CASSYLPRGVTNTEAFF	TGTGCCAGCAGTTACCTCCCCAGGGGCGTAACGAACACTGAAGCTTTCTTT
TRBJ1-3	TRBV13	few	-	CASSSDGTAGNTIYF	TGTGCCAGCAGCTCAGATGGGACCGCCGGAAACACCATATATTTT
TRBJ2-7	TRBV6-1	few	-	CASSEALRRVSYEQYF	TGTGCCAGCAGTGAAGCGCTTCGAAGGGTTTCCTACGAGCAGTACTTC
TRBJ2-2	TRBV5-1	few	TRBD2	CASSSGGLNSGELFF	TGCGCCAGCAGCTCGGGAGGCTTGAATTCCGGGGAGCTGTTTTTT
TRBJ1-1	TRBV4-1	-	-	CASSHQGNTEAFF	TGCGCCAGCAGCCATCAGGGGAACACTGAAGCTTTCTTT
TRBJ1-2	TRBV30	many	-	CAWSVEGWGYGYTF	TGTGCCTGGAGTGTTGAAGGGTGGGGTTATGGCTACACCTTC
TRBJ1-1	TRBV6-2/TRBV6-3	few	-	CASSYTNKGYTEAFF	TGTGCCAGCAGTTATACCAACAAGGGCTACACTGAAGCTTTCTTT
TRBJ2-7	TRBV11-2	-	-	CASRSTFTYEQYF	TGTGCCAGCAGGAGTACGTTTACGTACGAGCAGTACTTC
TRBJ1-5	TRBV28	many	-	CASRLGGGSHEGQPQHF	TGTGCCAGCAGGTTGGGGGGGGGTTCCCACGAAGGTCAGCCCCAGCATTTT
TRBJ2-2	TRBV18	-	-	CASSPPRTGGELFF	TGTGCCAGCTCACCACCAAGGACGGGCGGGGAGCTGTTTTTT
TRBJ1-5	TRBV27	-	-	CASSLWQGEPQHF	TGTGCCAGCAGTTTATGGCAAGGTGAGCCCCAGCATTTT
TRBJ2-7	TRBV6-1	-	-	CASTTGRGSYEQYF	TGTGCCAGCACCACAGGCCGGGGCTCCTACGAGCAGTACTTC
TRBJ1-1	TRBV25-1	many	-	CASSEYGMNTEAFF	TGTGCCAGCAGTGAATATGGGATGAACACTGAAGCTTTCTTT
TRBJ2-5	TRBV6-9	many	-	CASSYLRRQETQYF	TGTGCCAGCAGTTACTTAAGGCGCCAAGAGACCCAGTACTTC
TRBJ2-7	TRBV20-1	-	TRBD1	CSAGYSGTGISYEQYF	TGCAGTGCTGGATATTCCGGGACAGGGATTTCCTACGAGCAGTACTTC
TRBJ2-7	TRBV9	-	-	CASSVLFYEQYF	TGTGCCAGCAGCGTACTTTTCTACGAGCAGTACTTC
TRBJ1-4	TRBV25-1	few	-	CASSESSGGRNEKLFF	TGTGCCAGCAGTGAATCTTCCGGGGGGCGGAATGAAAAACTGTTTTTT
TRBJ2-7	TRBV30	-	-	CAWSDWRQISYEQYF	TGTGCCTGGAGTGATTGGAGACAGATCTCCTACGAGCAGTACTTC
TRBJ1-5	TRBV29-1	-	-	CSVVSGLQPQHF	TGCAGCGTTGTATCGGGGCTTCAGCCCCAGCATTTT
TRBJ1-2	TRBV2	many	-	CASLQGRGGYTF	TGTGCCAGTTTGCAGGGGCGAGGGGGCTACACCTTC
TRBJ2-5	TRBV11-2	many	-	CASSFASGESLETQYF	TGTGCCAGCAGCTTCGCCTCAGGGGAGTCGTTGGAGACCCAGTACTTC
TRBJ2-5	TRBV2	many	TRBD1	CASKDRPQETQYF	TGTGCCAGCAAGGACAGGCCCCAAGAGACCCAGTACTTC
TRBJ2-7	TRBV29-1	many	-	CSVVAGAYEQYF	TGCAGCGTTGTGGCAGGGGCCTACGAGCAGTACTTC
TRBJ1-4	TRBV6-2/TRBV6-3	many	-	CASSYYPLGEEKLFF	TGTGCCAGCAGTTACTACCCTCTTGGGGAAGAAAAACTGTTTTTT
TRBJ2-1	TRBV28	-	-	CASSPQVLSYNEQFF	TGTGCCAGCAGTCCCCAGGTACTGTCCTACAATGAGCAGTTCTTC
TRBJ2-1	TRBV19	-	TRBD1	CASRMTGVSYNEQFF	TGTGCCAGTAGGATGACAGGGGTTTCCTACAATGAGCAGTTCTTC
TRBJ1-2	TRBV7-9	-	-	CASSFGGASYGYTF	TGTGCCAGCAGCTTTGGTGGCGCATCCTATGGCTACACCTTC
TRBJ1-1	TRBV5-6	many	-	CASSLGLTRAEAFF	TGTGCCAGCAGCTTGGGGCTCACCCGTGCTGAAGCTTTCTTT
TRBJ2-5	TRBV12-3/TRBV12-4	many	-	CASRPSPRQETQYF	TGTGCCAGCAGACCGAGTCCGAGACAAGAGACCCAGTACTTC
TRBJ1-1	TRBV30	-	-	CAWRFPGRAEAFF	TGTGCCTGGAGATTTCCGGGTAGGGCTGAAGCTTTCTTT
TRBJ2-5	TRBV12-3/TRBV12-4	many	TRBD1	CASSSDRGETQYF	TGTGCCAGCAGTTCGGACAGGGGAGAGACCCAGTACTTC
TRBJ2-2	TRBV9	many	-	CASSVEAGELFF	TGTGCCAGCAGCGTAGAGGCCGGGGAGCTGTTTTTT
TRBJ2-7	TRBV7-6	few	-	CASSFGDTAYEQYF	TGTGCCAGCAGCTTTGGGGACACAGCCTACGAGCAGTACTTC
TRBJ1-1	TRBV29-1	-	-	CSVEPGRMNTEAFF	TGCAGCGTGGAGCCGGGACGAATGAACACTGAAGCTTTCTTT
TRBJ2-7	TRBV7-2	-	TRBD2	CASSLSSGDSYEQYF	TGTGCCAGCAGCTTATCTAGCGGGGACTCCTACGAGCAGTACTTC
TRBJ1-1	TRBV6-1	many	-	CASTRGEAFF	TGTGCCAGCACGAGGGGTGAAGCTTTCTTT
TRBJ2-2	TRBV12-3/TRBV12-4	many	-	CASRSGRGANTGELFF	TGTGCCAGCAGGAGCGGACGGGGCGCGAACACCGGGGAGCTGTTTTTT
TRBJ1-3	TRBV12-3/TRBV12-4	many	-	CASSFGRATGNTIYF	TGTGCCAGCAGTTTTGGCAGGGCTACTGGAAACACCATATATTTT